This T cell receptor beta chain was identified in a study of blood T cell repertoires in COVID-19. Across the study: The United States, Italy and Spain provided the acute and convalescent COVID-19 samples. Sources were T cells, B-cell-depleted T cells, or PBMCs; the material itself was cDNA or gDNA.

As handled by the study authors: Amplified reference gene primers provided the basis for estimating nucleated cell counts. The assay was immunoSEQ multiplex PCR, and TCRdb's table has in-frame clones only and misses some. V, J and clone size are taken as reported in that table, and D and trimming were inferred from the DNA itself. The sample yields around 270,000 clones, around four fifths seen once. Trimming took 10 bases from V and 3 from J, leaving 10 bases between them. The CDR3 contains 13 residues. CDR1 is MNHEY, CDR2 SVGAGI, per germline. The chain has TRBV6-5 and TRBJ1-6; possibly TRBD1 for D (5 bases). Sequencing was carried out using peripheral blood. This clonotype was sampled from a man aged 55 to 70 with acute or convalescent COVID-19. As DNA, the CDR3 is TGTGCCAACCGACAGTACTATAATTCACCCCTCCACTTT. Protein sequence: CANRQYYNSPLHF.